Below, 30 T cell receptor beta chains from the same sample are listed, as sequenced in a study of OX40 agonist ivuxolimab in advanced cancers. Measured with immunoSEQ multiplex PCR; TCRdb has only the in-frame clones, and not every one. The sample contains some 74,000 clones, roughly 85% of which appear only once. Sequenced material: CD4+ or CD8+ T cells sorted from blood, taken in a trial of the OX40 agonist ivuxolimab. All receptors derive from an adult with an advanced solid tumor such as melanoma, head and neck, liver or kidney cancer.

The chain has TRBV6-1 and TRBJ1-1; 8 bases fit TRBD1. J gave up 5 bases and V 4 bases, and 9 bases lay outside the gene matches. The V gene's germline CDR1 is MNHNS and CDR2 SASEGT. The length of the CDR3 is 15 residues. Written as DNA, the CDR3 is TGTGCCAGCAGTGCTATGCAGGGGGCCCCGACTGAAGCTTTCTTT. Translating it yields CASSAMQGAPTEAFF.

This chain links TRBV19 with TRBJ1-5; 9 nucleotides agree with TRBD1. CDR1 is LNHDA, CDR2 SQIVND, per germline (reference sequence). The CDR3 has 15 residues. Unmatched junction bases numbered 3, after V lost 0 bases and J lost 6 bases. CDR3 loop: CASSIDNRGLQPQHF. CDR3 coding DNA: TGTGCCAGTAGTATAGATAACAGGGGGCTTCAGCCCCAGCATTTT.

DNA of the CDR3: TGCGCCAGCAGCTTGTTCTTAGCGGGAGAAACCGGGGAGCTGTTTTTT. Translation gives CASSLFLAGETGELFF. This chain links TRBV5-1 with TRBJ2-2; 9 bases are a match to TRBD2. The germline V gene encodes CDR1 SGHRS and CDR2 YFSETQ. This CDR3 has 16 amino acids. The trim removed 1 base at V and 5 bases at J, leaving 6 bases unmatched. Complete variable domain (other parts from reference TRBV5-1 and TRBJ2-2): KAGVTQTPRYLIKTRGQQVTLSCSPISGHRSVSWYQQTPGQGLQFLFEYFSETQRNKGNFPGRFSGRQFSNSRSEMNVSTLELGDSALYLCASSLFLAGETGELFFGEGSRLTVL.

J is TRBJ1-5 and V is TRBV19; possible D gene TRBD1, 5 bases. The V end was cut by 4 bases, the J end by 0 bases, with 10 bases between. CDR3 size: 15 residues. Germline-derived CDR1 and CDR2 are LNHDA and SQIVND (reference sequence). The CDR3 DNA follows: TGTGCCAGTAGTACCCCCGGGGCTAGCAATCAGCCCCAGCATTTT. Translated: CASSTPGASNQPQHF.

V and J are TRBV29-1 and TRBJ2-3; D not certain. This CDR3 spans 12 amino acids. Trimming stripped 5 bases from V and 6 bases from J, with 12 bases between. Per the germline V gene, CDR1 is SQVTM and CDR2 is ANQGSEA. CDR3 sequence: CSVKMESDTQYF. In nucleotides, the CDR3 is TGCAGCGTTAAAATGGAATCCGATACGCAGTATTTT.

This clone was seen once. Other DNA sequences within the sample encode an identical CDR3. The chain has TRBV28 and TRBJ1-5, with D hard to call. Germline CDR1 is MDHEN and CDR2 is SYDVKM. V was pared by 3 bases and J by 1 base, with 4 bases between. The CDR3 loop spans 13 amino acids. The CDR3: CASSFSSNQPQHF. The CDR3 nucleotides read TGTGCCAGCAGTTTTTCAAGCAATCAGCCCCAGCATTTT.

This rearrangement joins TRBV7-9 to TRBJ1-1; D perhaps matches TRBD1 (6 bases). V dropped 5 bases and J dropped 0 bases, with 10 bases sitting between them. This CDR3 has 14 amino acids. CDR1 and CDR2 (germline): SEHNR, FQNEAQ (reference sequence). The CDR3 spells CASSLTGLNTEAFF. The CDR3 DNA follows: TGTGCCAGCAGCCTAACAGGGTTGAACACTGAAGCTTTCTTT.

The rearrangement uses TRBV6-6 and TRBJ2-2; 8 nucleotides match TRBD2. CDR3 length equals 16 residues. Germline lookup yields CDR1 MNHNY and CDR2 SVGAGI (reference sequence). V gave up 2 bases and J gave up 3 bases; unmatched junction bases: 5. CDR3: CASSYDGGADTGELFF. In DNA, the CDR3 is TGTGCCAGCAGTTACGACGGGGGGGCAGACACCGGGGAGCTGTTTTTT.

The V call is TRBV30, the J call TRBJ1-1, with 7 bases lining up with TRBD1. CDR1 is GTSNPN, CDR2 SVGIG, per germline (reference sequence). The CDR3 consists of 13 residues. V lost 1 base and J lost 4; bases outside the gene matches: 3. CDR3 in amino acids: CAWSGQGGTEAFF. The CDR3 nucleotides are TGTGCCTGGAGTGGACAGGGAGGCACTGAAGCTTTCTTT.

This clone was seen a single time. V usage is TRBV7-6 and J usage is TRBJ2-6, with D tentatively TRBD2 (6 bases). This CDR3 comprises 17 residues. V gave up 4 bases and J gave up 2 bases, with 15 bases separating them. Germline CDR1 reads SGHVS; CDR2 reads FNYEAQ. DNA for the CDR3: TGTGCCAGCAGCTCCCGGACGAGGGAGGCTGGGGCCAACGTCCTGACTTTC. Amino acid sequence: CASSSRTREAGANVLTF.

The gene calls are TRBV6-5 and TRBJ2-5; D is uncertain. There are 14 residues in the CDR3. CDR1 and CDR2 (germline): MNHEY, SVGAGI. V was pared by 8 bases and J by 4 bases, with 17 bases between. The CDR3 nucleotides are TGTGCCAGCGGGCCGACGGTCCGAGGAGAGACCCAGTACTTC. Its translation is CASGPTVRGETQYF.

This chain connects TRBV16 to TRBJ2-7; 11 bases are a match to TRBD2. The CDR3 has 14 residues. Germline CDR1 reads KGHSY; CDR2 reads FQNENV. The V segment lost 2 bases and the J segment 5 bases; nucleotides outside the gene matches: 2. CDR3 DNA: TGTGCCAGCAGCCAAACTAGCGGGAGTAACGAGCAGTACTTC. Its translation: CASSQTSGSNEQYF.

This clone was seen more than once but under ten times. CDR3 loop: CASSLIAGAWTGELFF. The CDR3 nucleotides are TGCGCCAGCAGCCTTATAGCGGGGGCGTGGACCGGGGAGCTGTTTTTT. The chain combines TRBV4-1 with TRBJ2-2; 9 nucleotides line up with TRBD2. Germline V lookup: CDR1 MGHRA, CDR2 YSYEKL. The CDR3 length is 16 residues. V lost 4 bases to trimming and J lost 5 bases; unmatched junction nucleotides: 8.

V gene TRBV28 combines with J gene TRBJ1-5; D not certain. This CDR3 has 12 residues. V gave up 5 bases and J gave up 11 bases, with 13 bases separating them. Per germline, CDR1 MDHEN and CDR2 SYDVKM. CDR3 sequence reads: CASSVGIVTQHF. CDR3 bases: TGTGCCAGCAGTGTAGGGATAGTCACCCAGCATTTT.

The V gene is TRBV5-1, the J gene TRBJ2-1, with 10 bases lining up with TRBD2. The germline gives CDR1 SGHRS, CDR2 YFSETQ. Trimming removed 7 bases from V and 5 bases from J; junction bases left unmatched: 9. The CDR3 has 15 residues. The CDR3, as DNA: TGCGCCAGCCGGCGGGGCCTAGCGGGAGACAATGAGCAGTTCTTC. This sequence encodes CASRRGLAGDNEQFF.

The CDR3 protein is CAWSRRGAGYTF. The CDR3 nucleotides are TGTGCCTGGAGCCGCAGGGGAGCTGGCTACACCTTC. This chain uses TRBV30 with TRBJ1-2, with D possibly matching TRBD1 (6 bases). V lost 3 bases, J lost 7 bases, and 12 bases lay in between. The germline CDR1 and CDR2 sequences are GTSNPN and SVGIG (reference sequence). This CDR3 region has 12 residues.

The V call is TRBV5-1, the J call TRBJ1-1; a possible D gene is TRBD1 (6 bases). V was shortened by 4 bases and J by 5 bases, with 21 bases between the two germline ends. The CDR3 sequence is 16 residues long. Germline V gene data show CDR1 as SGHRS and CDR2 as YFSETQ. CDR3 in DNA: TGCGCCAGCAGCCCCGGCGGGGGCTCGAGTGGTACTGAAGCTTTCTTT. Translation gives CASSPGGGSSGTEAFF.

This clone was seen a few times. The V call is TRBV10-1, the J call TRBJ1-2; no clear D gene. The germline V and J ends were trimmed by 3 bases and 5 bases, with 7 bases remaining between them. This CDR3 is built from 12 residues. The germline CDR1 and CDR2 sequences are WNHNN and SYGVQD (reference sequence). The CDR3 is CASSDEGYGYTF. CDR3 nucleotide sequence: TGCGCCAGCAGTGATGAAGGGTATGGCTACACCTTC.

This chain joins TRBV19 and TRBJ2-1, with 11 bases aligning to TRBD2. J was trimmed by 7 bases and V by 6 bases; bases with no gene match: 8. CDR3 length: 15 residues. Looked up from germline, CDR1 is LNHDA and CDR2 is SQIVND (reference sequence). The DNA for the CDR3 is TGTGCCAGTAGAACCACTAGCGGGAGCAGAAATGAGCAGTTCTTC. It is translated as CASRTTSGSRNEQFF. The full variable domain, completed using reference TRBV19 and TRBJ2-1, is DGGITQSPKYLFRKEGQNVTLSCEQNLNHDAMYWYRQDPGQGLRLIYYSQIVNDFQKGDIAEGYSVSREKKESFPLTVTSAQKNPTAFYLCASRTTSGSRNEQFFGPGTRLTVL.

This chain connects TRBV5-1 to TRBJ1-1; D is uncertain. Germline V lookup: CDR1 SGHRS, CDR2 YFSETQ. The CDR3 has 13 amino acids. Trimming cost V 7 bases and J 0 bases, with 10 bases left between them. The CDR3 DNA is TGCGCCAGCGCCCGAGAGCTGAACACTGAAGCTTTCTTT. Translated, it gives CASARELNTEAFF.

This clone occurred a few times. This chain joins TRBV7-2 and TRBJ1-5, with D tentatively TRBD1 (5 bases). This CDR3 is 14 amino acids long. Germline CDR1 SGHTA, CDR2 FQGNSA. V was trimmed by 2 bases and J by 6 bases, leaving 11 bases between them. The CDR3 bases are TGTGCCAGCAGCTTAAGGGACGGAGGTCAGCCCCAGCATTTT. As protein: CASSLRDGGQPQHF.

This clone has only one observation. The CDR3: CASSLAGYTGELFF. DNA for the CDR3: TGCGCCAGCAGCTTGGCGGGGTACACCGGGGAGCTGTTTTTT. This chain joins TRBV5-1 and TRBJ2-2, with D perhaps TRBD2 (5 bases). Deletions cut 0 bases from V and 3 bases from J, with 6 bases between. The CDR3 is made up of 14 amino acids. Per the germline V gene, CDR1 is SGHRS and CDR2 is YFSETQ. Full variable domain (missing parts from reference TRBV5-1 and TRBJ2-2): KAGVTQTPRYLIKTRGQQVTLSCSPISGHRSVSWYQQTPGQGLQFLFEYFSETQRNKGNFPGRFSGRQFSNSRSEMNVSTLELGDSALYLCASSLAGYTGELFFGEGSRLTVL.

As regards this clone: Germline is not matched at one junction end, which may reflect a read error. The chain links TRBV6-1 to TRBJ1-2; tentative D call: TRBD1 (5 bases). Germline-derived CDR1 and CDR2 are MNHNS and SASEGT. This CDR3 has 18 residues. The DNA for the CDR3 is TGTGCCATCAGTGAACCTGAAAAGGGGACGGGGACGGCATATGGCTACACCTTC. This gives the protein CAISEPEKGTGTAYGYTF.

The rearrangement joins TRBV6-5 to TRBJ2-7; D gene unclear. Germline V gene data show CDR1 as MNHEY and CDR2 as SVGAGI. The CDR3 length is 15 residues. The V and J ends lost 7 bases and 0 bases respectively, with 16 bases between them. CDR3 nucleotide sequence: TGTGCCAGCACCCCCCGTTTGGGCAGCTCCTACGAGCAGTACTTC. It codes for CASTPRLGSSYEQYF.

This chain uses TRBV9 with TRBJ2-3, with TRBD2 as a possible D gene (5 bases). Germline CDR1 reads SGDLS; CDR2 reads YYNGEE. The CDR3 runs 14 residues. Trimming pared 0 bases from V and 5 bases from J, leaving 10 bases between. The chain's CDR3 is CASSVDPSGDTQYF. CDR3 nucleotides: TGTGCCAGCAGCGTAGATCCCAGCGGAGATACGCAGTATTTT. The variable domain in full, with the rest retrieved from reference TRBV9 and TRBJ2-3, is DSGVTQTPKHLITATGQRVTLRCSPRSGDLSVYWYQQSLDQGLQFLIQYYNGEERAKGNILERFSAQQFPDLHSELNLSSLELGDSALYFCASSVDPSGDTQYFGPGTRLTVL.

This clone was picked up one time. V usage is TRBV27 and J usage is TRBJ1-5, with D hard to call. The germline V and J ends were trimmed by 2 bases and 2 bases, with 10 bases remaining between them. Germline V gives CDR1 MNHEY, CDR2 SMNVEV (reference sequence). CDR3 size: 15 residues. In DNA, the CDR3 is TGTGCCAGCAGTTTAAAGCCCGGGGGCAATCAGCCCCAGCATTTT. Protein: CASSLKPGGNQPQHF.

The chain joins TRBV7-9 to TRBJ1-5, with TRBD1 identical over 12 bases. CDR1 is SEHNR, CDR2 FQNEAQ, per germline (reference sequence). CDR3 length: 17 residues. The V gene end was trimmed by 5 bases and the J gene end by 1 base; junction bases not matched to a gene: 6. In DNA form, the CDR3 reads TGTGCCAGCAGCCGCGGGACAGGGGGCGGGAGCAATCAGCCCCAGCATTTT. It specifies CASSRGTGGGSNQPQHF. The full variable domain, completed using reference TRBV7-9 and TRBJ1-5, is DTGVSQNPRHKITKRGQNVTFRCDPISEHNRLYWYRQTLGQGPEFLTYFQNEAQLEKSRLLSDRFSAERPKGSFSTLEIQRTEQGDSAMYLCASSRGTGGGSNQPQHFGDGTRLSIL.

J is TRBJ1-6 and V is TRBV6-6, with no clear D. Germline V CDR1 and CDR2: MNHNY, SVGAGI (reference sequence). The CDR3 sequence is 12 residues long. This chain's CDR3 is CAGKGTNSPLHF. The CDR3 bases are TGTGCAGGGAAGGGAACGAATTCACCCCTCCACTTT.

The chain is built from TRBV7-2 and TRBJ2-1; D may be TRBD2 (6 bases). This CDR3 region has 16 residues. Germline V gene lookup returns CDR1 SGHTA and CDR2 FQGNSA. V shed 5 bases and J shed 5 bases, with 19 bases lying between them. CDR3 sequence (DNA): TGTGCCAGCAGCCTTCGGGGGACTGCAGGGCACAATGAGCAGTTCTTC. Translating gives CASSLRGTAGHNEQFF.

The chain has TRBV11-2 and TRBJ1-2; D is undetermined. V was cut by 3 bases and J by 1 base, with 9 bases left in between. There are 14 residues in the CDR3. From germline, CDR1 is SGHAT and CDR2 FQNNGV. CDR3 protein: CASSFFGINYGYTF. CDR3 nucleotide sequence: TGTGCCAGCAGCTTTTTTGGGATTAACTATGGCTACACCTTC.